These 17 T cell receptor beta chains share one sample of origin, sequenced in a study of T cells in Graves' hyperthyroidism and ophthalmopathy. From RNA transcripts, TCR beta CDR3 regions were amplified. The HTBI primer set was used in a first-round RT-PCR of the TCR CDR3. TCRdb re-derived calls from the multiplex PCR reads in MiXCR, one entry per CDR3 protein. Of over 500,000 distinct CDR3 sequences detected, 11% to 15% appear once; the ten largest clones hold approximately 15%. The specimen was blood. The receptors stem from a middle-aged woman with Graves' hyperthyroidism.

On this clonotype itself: At one of its ends the junction is not consistent with the germline gene, which may arise from a read error. This chain links TRBV27 with TRBJ2-7; 7 bases agree with TRBD2. Germline assignment: CDR1 MNHEY and CDR2 SMNVEV (reference sequence). CDR3 size: 14 residues. CDR3 sequence: CASSPARGGPEEYF. The CDR3 nucleotides read TGTGCCAGCAGTCCCGCTAGGGGAGGGCCCGAGGAGTACTTC.

The V and J genes are TRBV7-3 and TRBJ2-1, with 9 bases fitting TRBD1. The length of the CDR3 is 15 residues. V gave up 5 bases and J gave up 9 bases; unmatched junction bases: 11. CDR1 and CDR2 (germline): SGHTA, FQGTGA. CDR3 region: CASSPGTGSQGEQFF. CDR3 in DNA: TGTGCCAGCAGCCCCGGGACAGGGTCGCAAGGTGAGCAGTTCTTC.

This chain joins TRBV12-3 or TRBV12-4 and TRBJ2-1; D call uncertain. This CDR3 is 15 amino acids long. Trimming removed 2 bases at V and 0 bases at J, with 8 bases between. This CDR3 is CASSLFLSSYNEQFF. CDR3 nucleotide sequence: TGTGCCAGCAGTTTATTCCTGAGCTCCTACAATGAGCAGTTCTTC.

This clonotype was picked up a small number of times. CDR3 residues: CASSYYPDTQYF. The CDR3 DNA sequence: TGTGCCAGCAGTTACTATCCAGATACGCAGTATTTT. The chain is built from TRBV6-5 and TRBJ2-3; D is undetermined. Germline values: CDR1 MNHEY, CDR2 SVGAGI. CDR3 size: 12 residues. V was trimmed by 1 base and J by 4 bases, leaving 3 bases between them.

This clonotype was observed at least ten times. The V gene is TRBV6-1, the J gene TRBJ1-2; TRBD1 might be the D (6 bases). The CDR3 has 14 amino acids. V shed 6 bases and J shed 0 bases, with 11 bases lying between them. Per the germline V gene, CDR1 is MNHNS and CDR2 is SASEGT. The CDR3 here is CASRMEGANYGYTF. DNA of the CDR3: TGTGCCAGCAGGATGGAGGGGGCTAACTATGGCTACACCTTC.

This clonotype appeared many times. V is TRBV19 and J is TRBJ2-5; 7 nucleotides match TRBD1. With 1 base clipped from V and 5 bases from J, the junction kept 4 bases outside the gene matches. Germline V gene lookup returns CDR1 LNHDA and CDR2 SQIVND (reference sequence). This CDR3 has 14 amino acids. CDR3 in amino acids: CASSIGQGAETQYF. DNA of the CDR3: TGTGCCAGTAGTATAGGACAGGGTGCGGAGACCCAGTACTTC.

A remark on this clonotype: This could be a read error, since a much larger clone is one nucleotide away. The chain uses TRBV18 and TRBJ1-6; no clear D gene. Germline CDR1 reads KGHSH; CDR2 reads LQKENI. This CDR3 is built from 13 residues. V was pared by 8 bases and J by 5 bases, with 10 bases between. The CDR3 nucleotides are TGTGCCAGCACACTAACAGATAATTCACCCCTCCACTTT. Its protein is CASTLTDNSPLHF.

This clonotype was seen a handful of times. The chain has TRBV19 and TRBJ2-3; 13 bases fit TRBD2. Per the germline V gene, CDR1 is LNHDA and CDR2 is SQIVND (reference sequence). The ends lost 7 bases at V and 1 base at J; junction bases unmatched: 5. The CDR3 runs to 16 residues. Here the CDR3 reads CASTPTSGRGTDTQYF. DNA of the CDR3: TGTGCCAGTACCCCCACTAGCGGGAGGGGCACAGATACGCAGTATTTT.

The gene calls are TRBV5-1 and TRBJ1-1; D is uncertain. Looked up from germline, CDR1 is SGHRS and CDR2 is YFSETQ. The V gene lost 4 bases and the J gene lost 4 bases, with 11 bases spanning the gap. This CDR3 spans 13 amino acids. The CDR3 region has the DNA TGCGCCAGCAGCCCGAGGGAATCCACTGAAGCTTTCTTT. Translating it yields CASSPRESTEAFF.

This clonotype has a handful of counts. The rearrangement joins TRBV20-1 to TRBJ1-3; the match to TRBD1 covers 11 bases. CDR1 is DFQATT, CDR2 SNEGSKA, per germline (reference sequence). The trim removed 4 bases at V and 3 bases at J, leaving 5 bases unmatched. CDR3 length: 15 amino acids. The CDR3 sequence: CSATGQGALGNTIYF. CDR3 nucleotides: TGCAGTGCTACAGGACAGGGGGCTCTTGGAAACACCATATATTTT.

This clonotype showed up many times. The genes are TRBV5-4 and TRBJ2-7; TRBD2 is a possible D gene (5 bases). From germline, CDR1 is SGHNT and CDR2 YYREEE (reference sequence). Trimming shortened V by 4 bases and J by 2 bases, and 16 bases separated the two germline ends. The CDR3 is made up of 15 amino acids. Here the CDR3 reads CASSPGKGYPYEQYF. CDR3 nucleotides: TGTGCCAGCAGCCCCGGGAAGGGATACCCCTACGAGCAGTACTTC. The variable domain in full, with the rest retrieved from reference TRBV5-4 and TRBJ2-7, is ETGVTQSPTHLIKTRGQQVTLRCSSQSGHNTVSWYQQALGQGPQFIFQYYREEENGRGNFPPRFSGLQFPNYSSELNVNALELDDSALYLCASSPGKGYPYEQYFGPGTRLTVT.

This clonotype was seen repeatedly, ten times or more. The CDR3 DNA reads TGCGCCAGCAGCTCGGGACAGGGTCCTGATACGCAGTATTTT. It codes for CASSSGQGPDTQYF. The chain is built from TRBV5-1 and TRBJ2-3; 9 nucleotides line up with TRBD1. The J segment lost 6 bases and the V segment lost 3 bases, leaving 5 bases of the junction unmatched. The CDR3 covers 14 residues. Germline CDR1 SGHRS, CDR2 YFSETQ.

This clonotype was recorded many times. The chain uses TRBV5-1 and TRBJ2-7, with D possibly TRBD2 on 5 matching bases. In germline, CDR1 is SGHRS, CDR2 YFSETQ. The CDR3 loop spans 14 amino acids. V was clipped by 0 bases and J by 3 bases, with 10 bases between them. CDR3 DNA sequence: TGCGCCAGCAGCTTGGAGCGGAGTCGCTACGAGCAGTACTTC. Translated, it gives CASSLERSRYEQYF.

This clonotype appeared many times. The V gene is TRBV28, the J gene TRBJ2-3, with TRBD1 identical over 7 bases. Germline lookup yields CDR1 MDHEN and CDR2 SYDVKM. The J segment lost 2 bases and the V segment lost 1 base, leaving 3 bases of the junction unmatched. CDR3 size: 15 residues. CDR3 DNA sequence: TGTGCCAGCAGTTTATTGCAGGGGGTCACAGATACGCAGTATTTT. As protein: CASSLLQGVTDTQYF.

In this sample, this clonotype turned up many times. This rearrangement joins TRBV2 to TRBJ2-7, with TRBD2 matching 9 bases. CDR1 and CDR2 from the germline V gene are SNHLY and FYNNEI. The trim removed 3 bases at V and 6 bases at J, leaving 9 bases unmatched. This CDR3 is 15 amino acids long. Here the CDR3 DNA reads TGTGCCAGCAGTGAGATATCTAGCGGGACTGGCGAGCAGTACTTC. Its translation: CASSEISSGTGEQYF.

This clonotype was observed at least ten times. A much larger clone differs by one base, so this may be a read error. The V gene is TRBV2, the J gene TRBJ1-5; D is unclear. The CDR3 sequence is 12 residues long. Deletions cut 6 bases from V and 4 bases from J, with 7 bases between. Germline V gene data show CDR1 as SNHLY and CDR2 as FYNNEI. CDR3 sequence reads: CASSQQNQPQHF. The DNA of the CDR3 is TGTGCCAGCAGCCAACAGAATCAGCCCCAGCATTTT.

This sequence joins TRBV29-1 and TRBJ1-1, with D possibly TRBD1 on 6 matching bases. The germline CDR1 and CDR2 sequences are SQVTM and ANQGSEA. The V end was cut by 3 bases, the J end by 5 bases, with 16 bases between. The CDR3 covers 14 residues. CDR3 bases: TGCAGCGTTGATAGGTCAGGGGAGGTAACTGAAGCTTTCTTT. Encoded protein: CSVDRSGEVTEAFF.